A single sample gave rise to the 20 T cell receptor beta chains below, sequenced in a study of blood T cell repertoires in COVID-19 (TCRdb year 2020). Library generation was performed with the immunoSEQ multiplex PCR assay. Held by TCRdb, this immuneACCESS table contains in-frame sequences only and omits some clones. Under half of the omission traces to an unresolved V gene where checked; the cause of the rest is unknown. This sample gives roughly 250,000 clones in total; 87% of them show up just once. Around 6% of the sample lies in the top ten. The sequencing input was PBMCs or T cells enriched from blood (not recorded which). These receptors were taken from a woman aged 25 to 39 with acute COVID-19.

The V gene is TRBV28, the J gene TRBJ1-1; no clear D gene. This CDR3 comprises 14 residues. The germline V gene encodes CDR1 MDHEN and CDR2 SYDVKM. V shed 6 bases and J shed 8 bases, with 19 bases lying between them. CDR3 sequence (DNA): TGTGCCAGCAGCCCTGAGTTTCGTAGCCACGAAGCTTTCTTT. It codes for CASSPEFRSHEAFF.

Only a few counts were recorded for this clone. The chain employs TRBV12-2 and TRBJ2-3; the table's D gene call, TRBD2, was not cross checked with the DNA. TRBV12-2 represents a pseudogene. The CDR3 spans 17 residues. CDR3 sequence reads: CASRPPCDGRDTDTQYF. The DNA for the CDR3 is TGTGCAAGTCGCCCCCCCTGTGACGGGAGGGACACAGATACGCAGTATTTT.

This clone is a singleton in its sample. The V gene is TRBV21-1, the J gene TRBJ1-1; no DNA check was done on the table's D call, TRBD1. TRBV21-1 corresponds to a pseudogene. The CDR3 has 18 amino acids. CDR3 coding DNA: TGTGCCAGCAGCAAAAGGGGGGCGGGACAGGTCTTGAACACTGAAGCTTTCTTT. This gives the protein CASSKRGAGQVLNTEAFF.

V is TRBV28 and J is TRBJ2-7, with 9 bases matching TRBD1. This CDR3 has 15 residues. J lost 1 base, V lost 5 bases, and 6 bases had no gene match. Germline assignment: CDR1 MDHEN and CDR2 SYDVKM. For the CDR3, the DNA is TGTGCCAGCAGTGGGGGGGACAGGGCATCCTACGAGCAGTACTTC. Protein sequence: CASSGGDRASYEQYF.

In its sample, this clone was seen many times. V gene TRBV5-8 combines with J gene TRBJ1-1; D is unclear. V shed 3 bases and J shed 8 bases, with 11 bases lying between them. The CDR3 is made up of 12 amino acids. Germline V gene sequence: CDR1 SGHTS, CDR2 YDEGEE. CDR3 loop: CASSSLQSEAFF. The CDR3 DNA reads TGTGCCAGCAGCTCCCTCCAAAGCGAAGCTTTCTTT.

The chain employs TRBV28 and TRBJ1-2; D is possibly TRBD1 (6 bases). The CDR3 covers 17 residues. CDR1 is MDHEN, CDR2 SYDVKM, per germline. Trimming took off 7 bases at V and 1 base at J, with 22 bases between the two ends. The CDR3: CASITRGRGADNYGYTF. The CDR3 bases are TGTGCCAGCATTACTAGGGGGAGGGGGGCGGATAACTATGGCTACACCTTC.

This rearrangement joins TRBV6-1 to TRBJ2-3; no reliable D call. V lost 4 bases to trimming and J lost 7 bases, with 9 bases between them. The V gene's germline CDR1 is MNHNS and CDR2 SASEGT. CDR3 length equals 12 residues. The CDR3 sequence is CASSGALNTQYF. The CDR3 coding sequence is TGTGCCAGCAGTGGAGCCCTTAATACGCAGTATTTT.

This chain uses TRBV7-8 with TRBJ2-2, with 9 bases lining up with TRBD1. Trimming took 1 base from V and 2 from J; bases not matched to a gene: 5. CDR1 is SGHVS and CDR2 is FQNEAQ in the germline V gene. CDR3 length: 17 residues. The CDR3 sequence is CASSLDRGQGNTGELFF. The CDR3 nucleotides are TGTGCCAGCAGCTTAGATAGGGGACAGGGCAACACCGGGGAGCTGTTTTTT.

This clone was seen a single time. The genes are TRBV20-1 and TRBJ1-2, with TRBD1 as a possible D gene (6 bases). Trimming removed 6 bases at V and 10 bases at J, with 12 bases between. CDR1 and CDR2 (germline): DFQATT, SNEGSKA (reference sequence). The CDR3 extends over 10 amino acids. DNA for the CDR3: TGCAGTGCCTCCCAGGGGCCCTACACCTTC. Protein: CSASQGPYTF.

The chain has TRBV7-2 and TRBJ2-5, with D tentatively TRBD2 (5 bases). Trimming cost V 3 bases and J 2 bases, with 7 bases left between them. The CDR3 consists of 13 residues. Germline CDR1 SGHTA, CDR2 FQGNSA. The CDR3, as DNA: TGTGCCAGCAGCTTCCGCGGGCAAGAGACCCAGTACTTC. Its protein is CASSFRGQETQYF.

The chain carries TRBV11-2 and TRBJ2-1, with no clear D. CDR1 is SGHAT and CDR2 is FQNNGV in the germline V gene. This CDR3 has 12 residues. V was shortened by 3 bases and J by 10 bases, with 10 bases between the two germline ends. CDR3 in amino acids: CASSFQRWEQFF. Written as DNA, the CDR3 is TGTGCCAGCAGCTTTCAGAGGTGGGAGCAGTTCTTC.

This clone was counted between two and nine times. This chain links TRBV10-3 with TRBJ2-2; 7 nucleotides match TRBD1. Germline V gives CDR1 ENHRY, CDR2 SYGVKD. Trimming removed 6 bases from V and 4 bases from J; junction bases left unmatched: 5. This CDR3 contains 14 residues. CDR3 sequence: CAIRITGATGELFF. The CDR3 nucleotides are TGTGCCATCAGGATTACAGGGGCCACCGGGGAGCTGTTTTTT.

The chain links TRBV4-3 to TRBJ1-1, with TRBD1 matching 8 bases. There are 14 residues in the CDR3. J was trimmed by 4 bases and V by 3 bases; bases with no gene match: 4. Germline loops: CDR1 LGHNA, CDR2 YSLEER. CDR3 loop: CASSQDRAPTEAFF. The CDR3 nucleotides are TGCGCCAGCAGCCAGGACAGGGCCCCCACTGAAGCTTTCTTT.

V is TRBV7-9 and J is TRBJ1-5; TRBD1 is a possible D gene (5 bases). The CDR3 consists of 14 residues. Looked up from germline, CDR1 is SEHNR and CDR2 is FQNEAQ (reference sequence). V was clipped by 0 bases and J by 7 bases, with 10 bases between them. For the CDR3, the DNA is TGTGCCAGCAGCTTAGCTGCGGGGGGACAGCCCCAGCATTTT. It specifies CASSLAAGGQPQHF.

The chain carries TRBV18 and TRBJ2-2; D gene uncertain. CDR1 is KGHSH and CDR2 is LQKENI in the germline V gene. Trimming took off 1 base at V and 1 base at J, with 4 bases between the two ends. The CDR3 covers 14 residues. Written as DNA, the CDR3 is TGTGCCAGCTCACCACGGCAGAACACCGGGGAGCTGTTTTTT. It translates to CASSPRQNTGELFF.

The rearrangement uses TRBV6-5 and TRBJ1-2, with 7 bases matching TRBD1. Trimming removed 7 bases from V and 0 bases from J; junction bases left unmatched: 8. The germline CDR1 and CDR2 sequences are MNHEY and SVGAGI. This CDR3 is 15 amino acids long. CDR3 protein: CASTRQGEANYGYTF. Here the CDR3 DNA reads TGTGCCAGCACGCGGCAGGGGGAAGCTAACTATGGCTACACCTTC.

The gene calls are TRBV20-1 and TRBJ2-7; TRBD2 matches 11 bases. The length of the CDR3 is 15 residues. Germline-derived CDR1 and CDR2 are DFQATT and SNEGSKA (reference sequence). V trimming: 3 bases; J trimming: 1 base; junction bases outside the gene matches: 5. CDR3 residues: CSASVGTSGSYEQYF. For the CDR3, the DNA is TGCAGTGCTAGTGTCGGGACTAGCGGATCCTACGAGCAGTACTTC.

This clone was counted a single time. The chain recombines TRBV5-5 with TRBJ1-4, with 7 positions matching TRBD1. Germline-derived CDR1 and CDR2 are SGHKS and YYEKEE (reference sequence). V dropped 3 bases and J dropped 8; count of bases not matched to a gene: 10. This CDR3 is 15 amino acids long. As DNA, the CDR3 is TGTGCCAGCAGCTCGACCCAGGGGGTTCGGGAAAAACTGTTTTTT. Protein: CASSSTQGVREKLFF.

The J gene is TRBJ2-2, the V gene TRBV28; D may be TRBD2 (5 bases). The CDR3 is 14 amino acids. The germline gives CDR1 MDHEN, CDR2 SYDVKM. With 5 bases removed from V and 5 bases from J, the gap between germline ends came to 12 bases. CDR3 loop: CASSRRLETGELFF. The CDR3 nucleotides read TGTGCCAGCAGTCGGAGGTTGGAAACCGGGGAGCTGTTTTTT.

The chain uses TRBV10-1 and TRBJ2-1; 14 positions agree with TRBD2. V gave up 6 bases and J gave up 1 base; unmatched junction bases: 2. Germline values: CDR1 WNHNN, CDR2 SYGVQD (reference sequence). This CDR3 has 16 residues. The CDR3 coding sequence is TGCGCCAGCAGCGGGACTAGCGGGAGTTCCTACAATGAGCAGTTCTTC. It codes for CASSGTSGSSYNEQFF.